The next 7 T cell receptor beta chains were all read from a single sample in a study of siplizumab effects on memory and regulatory T cells (dated by TCRdb to the late 2010s). Library preparation was by the immunoSEQ multiplex PCR assay. The clones in this table, taken by TCRdb from immuneACCESS, are in-frame only. Not every clone is retained; where verified, under half of the shortfall comes from an unresolved V gene, and the cause of the rest is unknown. Recorded for this sample are about 87,000 clones; 94% of them occurred a single time. The ten largest clones add up to 0.3% of the sample. The material sequenced was non-Treg CD4+ T cells sorted from blood. According to the study, the label for this sample's cell subset or site signals: FACS-sorted unstimulated CD4+ non-regulatory T cells. The receptors derive from a human donor in good health.

The V call is TRBV10-3, the J call TRBJ1-2; D is possibly TRBD1 (5 bases). CDR1 ENHRY and CDR2 SYGVKD come from the germline V gene. The CDR3 covers 14 residues. Trimming took off 6 bases at V and 0 bases at J, with 11 bases between the two ends. DNA for the CDR3: TGTGCCATCAGGACAGTCCCAGCTAACTATGGCTACACCTTC. Protein: CAIRTVPANYGYTF.

The chain carries TRBV9 and TRBJ2-7, with 10 bases aligning to TRBD2. Trimming at V came to 2 bases and at J to 7 bases, leaving 9 bases not matched to a gene. The germline V gene encodes CDR1 SGDLS and CDR2 YYNGEE. CDR3 length equals 15 residues. CDR3 region: CASSVEAGGPEEQYF. The CDR3 DNA reads as TGTGCCAGCAGCGTGGAAGCGGGAGGGCCTGAAGAGCAGTACTTC.

The chain recombines TRBV27 with TRBJ2-7; D might be TRBD1 (6 bases). Germline V gene sequence: CDR1 MNHEY, CDR2 SMNVEV (reference sequence). The length of the CDR3 is 12 residues. V gave up 5 bases and J gave up 8 bases, with 13 bases separating them. As DNA, the CDR3 is TGTGCCAGCAGTCCCCTCCAGGGGAAGCAGTACTTC. Residues: CASSPLQGKQYF.

This clone was counted a single time. The chain combines TRBV30 with TRBJ1-1, with D possibly being TRBD1 (5 bases). The CDR3 is 13 amino acids. V lost 4 bases and J 6 bases, leaving 15 bases between the germline ends. Germline CDR1 and CDR2: GTSNPN and SVGIG (reference sequence). CDR3 nucleotides: TGTGCCTGGATTCGCAAATGGGGGTCTGAAGCTTTCTTT. As protein: CAWIRKWGSEAFF.

The chain recombines TRBV15 with TRBJ2-1; TRBD1 agrees at 8 bases. After removal of 7 bases from V and 8 bases from J, the junction contained 4 bases not matched to a gene. Germline CDR1 reads LNHNV; CDR2 reads YYDKDF (reference sequence). This CDR3 has 12 residues. This CDR3 reads CATTDRADEQFF. The CDR3 DNA sequence: TGTGCCACCACGGACAGGGCAGATGAGCAGTTCTTC. The complete variable domain, with remaining parts taken from reference TRBV15 and TRBJ2-1, reads DAMVIQNPRYQVTQFGKPVTLSCSQTLNHNVMYWYQQKSSQAPKLLFHYYDKDFNNEADTPDNFQSRRPNTSFCFLDIRSPGLGDTAMYLCATTDRADEQFFGPGTRLTVL.

The rearrangement uses TRBV25-1 and TRBJ2-7; TRBD2 agrees at 10 bases. The germline CDR1 and CDR2 sequences are MGHDK and SYGVNS. J gave up 5 bases and V 2 bases, and 6 bases lay outside the gene matches. CDR3 size: 15 residues. Here the CDR3 reads CASSERSGRIHEQYF. DNA for the CDR3: TGTGCCAGCAGTGAACGTAGCGGGAGGATCCACGAGCAGTACTTC.

CDR3 bases: TGTGCCAGCTCACCACGGCGGAGCGACACCGGGGAGCTGTTTTTT. This codes for CASSPRRSDTGELFF. The chain links TRBV18 to TRBJ2-2; D is uncertain. This CDR3 has 15 amino acids. With 1 base removed from V and 3 bases from J, the gap between germline ends came to 9 bases. Germline V gives CDR1 KGHSH, CDR2 LQKENI.